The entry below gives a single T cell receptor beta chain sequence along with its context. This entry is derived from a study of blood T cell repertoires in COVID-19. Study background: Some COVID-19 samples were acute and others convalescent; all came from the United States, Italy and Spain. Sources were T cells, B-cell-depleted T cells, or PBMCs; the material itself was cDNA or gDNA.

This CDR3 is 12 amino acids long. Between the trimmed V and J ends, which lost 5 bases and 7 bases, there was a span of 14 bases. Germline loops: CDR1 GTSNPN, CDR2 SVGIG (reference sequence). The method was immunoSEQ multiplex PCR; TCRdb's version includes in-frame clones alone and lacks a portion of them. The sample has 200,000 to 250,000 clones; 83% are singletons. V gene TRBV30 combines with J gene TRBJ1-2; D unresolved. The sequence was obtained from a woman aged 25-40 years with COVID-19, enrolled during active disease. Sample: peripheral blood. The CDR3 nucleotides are TGTGCCTGGGCGCAGGTTGTGAGTGGCTACACCTTC. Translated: CAWAQVVSGYTF.